Presented here are 13 T cell receptor beta chains from one specimen sequenced in a study of cytomegalovirus exposure and HLA in healthy donors. The PCR was carried out with 60 Vbeta primers and 13 Jbeta primers. Sequencing used immunoSEQ multiplex PCR; TCRdb keeps in-frame clones, though not all of them. This sample yields tens of thousands of clones, of which 60% to 75% are seen a single time; approximately 10% belongs to the top ten. Specimen: PBMCs. These receptor sequences come from a woman aged 45-60 years in good health and CMV-seronegative.

This clone was seen a handful of times. This chain links TRBV27 with TRBJ1-1; no firm D call. Deletions cut 0 bases from V and 6 bases from J, with 11 bases between. CDR3 length equals 14 residues. CDR1 is MNHEY and CDR2 is SMNVEV in the germline V gene (reference sequence). CDR3 loop: CASSLSPIAAEAFF. The DNA of the CDR3 is TGTGCCAGCAGTTTATCTCCAATTGCGGCTGAAGCTTTCTTT.

The chain joins TRBV9 to TRBJ1-6; the D gene is possibly TRBD1 (5 bases). CDR1 is SGDLS, CDR2 YYNGEE, per germline. V shed 4 bases and J shed 8 bases, with 13 bases lying between them. The CDR3 length is 14 residues. The CDR3 DNA is TGTGCCAGCAGCCAGGGCCTGGTGGATTCACCCCTCCACTTT. Amino acid sequence: CASSQGLVDSPLHF. The full variable domain, with the rest looked up from reference TRBV9 and TRBJ1-6, is DSGVTQTPKHLITATGQRVTLRCSPRSGDLSVYWYQQSLDQGLQFLIQYYNGEERAKGNILERFSAQQFPDLHSELNLSSLELGDSALYFCASSQGLVDSPLHFGNGTRLTVT.

The chain links TRBV7-8 to TRBJ2-5; 12 bases agree with TRBD2. The V gene end was trimmed by 0 bases and the J gene end by 2 bases; junction bases not matched to a gene: 16. The length of the CDR3 is 21 residues. From germline, CDR1 is SGHVS and CDR2 FQNEAQ. The CDR3, as DNA: TGTGCCAGCAGCTTAGCAGCGATTTGGGTACTAGCGGGGGGTCGGCAAGAGACCCAGTACTTC. This encodes CASSLAAIWVLAGGRQETQYF.

This chain uses TRBV9 with TRBJ2-1; 8 nucleotides agree with TRBD1. The CDR3 is 15 amino acids. CDR1 is SGDLS and CDR2 is YYNGEE in the germline V gene. V lost 4 bases, J lost 3 bases, and 6 bases stayed unmatched. The CDR3 region has the DNA TGTGCCAGCAGCTCCCGGACAGGGAACTACAATGAGCAGTTCTTC. This encodes CASSSRTGNYNEQFF.

The chain employs TRBV18 and TRBJ1-5; TRBD1 might be the D (6 bases). The germline V and J ends were trimmed by 5 bases and 6 bases, with 17 bases remaining between them. From germline, CDR1 is KGHSH and CDR2 LQKENI. This CDR3 comprises 15 residues. The CDR3 region is CASSSHRVGFQPQHF. The CDR3 DNA reads as TGTGCCAGCTCATCCCACAGGGTAGGTTTTCAGCCCCAGCATTTT.

The rearrangement uses TRBV19 and TRBJ1-2; D not certain. CDR3 size: 12 residues. V lost 7 bases to trimming and J lost 7 bases, with 13 bases between them. In germline, CDR1 is LNHDA, CDR2 SQIVND (reference sequence). Here the CDR3 reads CASKTRGVGYTF. The DNA of the CDR3 is TGTGCCAGTAAGACCCGCGGGGTTGGCTACACCTTC.

This clone has just a few counts. This chain joins TRBV2 and TRBJ2-5; no clear D gene. Trimming took off 5 bases at V and 1 base at J, with 14 bases between the two ends. This CDR3 comprises 15 residues. Germline V lookup: CDR1 SNHLY, CDR2 FYNNEI. This CDR3 reads CASSYIGAGQETQYF. CDR3 coding DNA: TGTGCCAGCAGTTACATCGGAGCTGGCCAAGAGACCCAGTACTTC.

The CDR3 loop reads CASSQRGRVNTEAFF. CDR3 sequence (DNA): TGTGCCAGCTCCCAGAGGGGGCGGGTGAACACTGAAGCTTTCTTT. The rearrangement uses TRBV6-5 and TRBJ1-1; TRBD1 matches at 7 bases. CDR3 size: 15 residues. Losses at the gene ends were 8 bases for V and 0 bases for J; bases not matched to a gene: 9. The germline V gene encodes CDR1 MNHEY and CDR2 SVGAGI.

This clone was picked up a small number of times. The chain uses TRBV10-3 and TRBJ2-1; D possibly corresponds to TRBD2 (5 bases). Germline CDR1 and CDR2: ENHRY and SYGVKD. The CDR3 has 14 residues. With 11 bases removed from V and 5 bases from J, the gap between germline ends came to 19 bases. CDR3 sequence: CASCDGVPDNEQFF. CDR3 bases: TGTGCCTCCTGCGACGGGGTGCCCGACAATGAGCAGTTCTTC.

The chain has TRBV5-1 and TRBJ2-5; D unresolved. Germline-derived CDR1 and CDR2 are SGHRS and YFSETQ. This CDR3 is 14 amino acids long. Trimming pared 0 bases from V and 1 base from J, leaving 7 bases between. CDR3 region: CASSLAGSQETQYF. In DNA form, the CDR3 reads TGCGCCAGCAGCTTGGCCGGGTCCCAAGAGACCCAGTACTTC.

This chain connects TRBV7-9 to TRBJ2-7; the match to TRBD1 covers 7 bases. Germline V lookup: CDR1 SEHNR, CDR2 FQNEAQ (reference sequence). This CDR3 has 11 amino acids. The J segment lost 10 bases and the V segment lost 8 bases, leaving 8 bases of the junction unmatched. The CDR3 is CASQGTVAQYF. In nucleotides, the CDR3 is TGTGCCAGCCAGGGGACAGTAGCCCAGTACTTC.

As for this clone: Different DNA sequences within this sample yield the same CDR3. The chain links TRBV30 to TRBJ1-1; no reliable D call. Looked up from germline, CDR1 is GTSNPN and CDR2 is SVGIG (reference sequence). The V end was cut by 2 bases, the J end by 2 bases, with 9 bases between. The length of the CDR3 is 13 residues. CDR3 sequence: CAWSPSLNTEAFF. In DNA, the CDR3 is TGTGCCTGGAGTCCCTCGTTAAACACTGAAGCTTTCTTT.

The V gene is TRBV6-5, the J gene TRBJ1-2; D remains unclear. The CDR3 has 13 residues. V was pared by 5 bases and J by 3 bases, with 10 bases between. The germline V gene has CDR1 MNHEY and CDR2 SVGAGI. The CDR3 DNA reads TGTGCCAGCAGTATTTTCGGGGACTATGGCTACACCTTC. Its protein is CASSIFGDYGYTF.